Presented here are 11 T cell receptor beta chains from one specimen sequenced in a study of blood T cell repertoires in COVID-19. The table came from immunoSEQ multiplex PCR; TCRdb's copy has only in-frame clones and leaves some out. The data hold approximately 16,000 clones, with 80% to 90% observed a single time. Sequences were obtained from peripheral blood. These receptors all come from an elderly man with acute or convalescent COVID-19.

This chain uses TRBV11-2 with TRBJ1-1; tentatively, D is TRBD1 (5 bases). The CDR3 is 12 residues long. Germline V CDR1 and CDR2: SGHAT, FQNNGV. V lost 4 bases, J lost 10 bases, and 13 bases lay in between. The CDR3 DNA follows: TGTGCCAGCAGCTCCCTGGGGCAGGGAGCTTTCTTT. This sequence encodes CASSSLGQGAFF.

The genes are TRBV7-3 and TRBJ2-1, with 7 bases aligning to TRBD1. Germline V lookup: CDR1 SGHTA, CDR2 FQGTGA. This CDR3 is built from 13 residues. V shed 5 bases and J 4 bases; nucleotides not matched to a gene: 2. Written as DNA, the CDR3 is TGTGCCAGCAGCCCGACAGGGTACAATGAGCAGTTCTTC. Protein sequence: CASSPTGYNEQFF.

V is TRBV4-1 and J is TRBJ1-1; maybe TRBD1 (5 bases). V was shortened by 0 bases and J by 5 bases, with 13 bases between the two germline ends. The CDR3 loop spans 15 amino acids. Germline V lookup: CDR1 MGHRA, CDR2 YSYEKL. CDR3 protein: CASSQDRTYMTEAFF. DNA of the CDR3: TGCGCCAGCAGCCAAGACCGGACATATATGACTGAAGCTTTCTTT.

This clone has more than one count but fewer than ten. The chain's CDR3 is CASSPRGGANTGELFF. The DNA of the CDR3 is TGTGCCAGCTCACCCCGGGGAGGGGCCAACACCGGGGAGCTGTTTTTT. The chain is built from TRBV18 and TRBJ2-2; 7 bases map to TRBD2. CDR3 length: 16 amino acids. Looked up from germline, CDR1 is KGHSH and CDR2 is LQKENI. V lost 3 bases to trimming and J lost 2 bases; unmatched junction nucleotides: 6.

V gene TRBV11-2 combines with J gene TRBJ2-1; D is unresolved. The CDR3 has 13 residues. V shed 0 bases and J shed 4 bases, with 4 bases lying between them. Germline V gene lookup returns CDR1 SGHAT and CDR2 FQNNGV. CDR3 protein: CASSLDRYNEQFF. The CDR3 nucleotides read TGTGCCAGCAGCTTAGATAGATACAATGAGCAGTTCTTC.

The V gene is TRBV29-1, the J gene TRBJ2-5; D gene ambiguous. V was cut by 4 bases and J by 1 base, with 7 bases left in between. This CDR3 region has 12 residues. Germline CDR1 SQVTM, CDR2 ANQGSEA. This chain's CDR3 is CSVAQVQETQYF. The DNA of the CDR3 is TGCAGCGTTGCCCAGGTCCAAGAGACCCAGTACTTC. Drawing the rest from reference TRBV29-1 and TRBJ2-5, the complete variable domain is SAVISQKPSRDICQRGTSLTIQCQVDSQVTMMFWYRQQPGQSLTLIATANQGSEATYESGFVIDKFPISRPNLTFSTLTVSNMSPEDSSIYLCSVAQVQETQYFGPGTRLLVL.

The sample holds one count of this clone. The rearrangement links TRBV10-3 to TRBJ2-1, with 10 bases matching TRBD1. CDR3 size: 14 residues. The germline gives CDR1 ENHRY, CDR2 SYGVKD. V shed 0 bases, J shed 13 bases, and the junction held 6 bases outside the gene matches. DNA of the CDR3: TGTGCCATCAGTGAGTCTCGGGACAGGGGTCTACAGTTCTTC. It encodes CAISESRDRGLQFF.

This chain uses TRBV20-1 with TRBJ2-7, with D possibly matching TRBD1 (6 bases). V lost 3 bases to trimming and J lost 5 bases, with 14 bases between them. Germline CDR1 reads DFQATT; CDR2 reads SNEGSKA (reference sequence). CDR3 length: 13 amino acids. This CDR3 reads CSASGRGTNEQYF. As DNA, the CDR3 is TGCAGTGCTAGTGGCAGGGGAACGAACGAGCAGTACTTC.

The chain carries TRBV7-3 and TRBJ2-3; 10 bases map to TRBD1. This CDR3 contains 16 residues. J lost 6 bases, V lost 5 bases, and 11 bases had no gene match. Germline V lookup: CDR1 SGHTA, CDR2 FQGTGA. The CDR3 DNA reads as TGTGCCAGCAGCCCCACCGGGACAGGGGACTTGGATACGCAGTATTTT. As protein: CASSPTGTGDLDTQYF.

The V gene is TRBV6-5, the J gene TRBJ1-5; TRBD1 matches at 8 bases. V shed 8 bases and J 9 bases; nucleotides not matched to a gene: 6. The length of the CDR3 is 12 residues. CDR1 MNHEY and CDR2 SVGAGI come from the germline V gene. The CDR3, as DNA: TGTGCCAGCTGGACAGGGATGGGGCCCCAGCATTTT. Protein product: CASWTGMGPQHF.

The V and J genes are TRBV7-3 and TRBJ2-3, with TRBD2 identical over 10 bases. Germline V lookup: CDR1 SGHTA, CDR2 FQGTGA. The V gene end was trimmed by 1 base and the J gene end by 1 base; junction bases not matched to a gene: 5. The CDR3 has 17 residues. The CDR3 sequence is CASSLRPSGSGTDTQYF. The DNA for the CDR3 is TGTGCCAGCAGCTTAAGGCCTAGCGGGAGTGGCACAGATACGCAGTATTTT.